Each of the 5 T cell receptor beta chains below was sequenced from the same sample in a study of shared clonotypes between healthy human individuals. The naive CD8 fraction comprised CD45RO-negative cells positively selected for CCR7 and excluded terminally differentiated effector memory CD45RA+ cells. Only in-frame clones appear in the TCRdb table, and some are missing; sequencing was by immunoSEQ multiplex PCR. The data show approximately 650,000 clones, with around 95% seen just once and around 0.097% held by the top ten. Input material: naive CD8+ T cells sorted from blood. These receptors were obtained from a woman aged 25 to 45 in good health.

The CDR3 sequence: CASRHGTSNEQFF. The CDR3 nucleotides read TGTGCCAGTAGGCACGGGACTAGCAATGAGCAGTTCTTC. The chain couples TRBV19 to TRBJ2-1; 8 nucleotides align to TRBD2. CDR3 size: 13 residues. The ends lost 6 bases at V and 6 bases at J; junction bases unmatched: 4. Germline CDR1 LNHDA, CDR2 SQIVND (reference sequence). The entire variable domain, with the rest obtained from reference TRBV19 and TRBJ2-1, is as follows: DGGITQSPKYLFRKEGQNVTLSCEQNLNHDAMYWYRQDPGQGLRLIYYSQIVNDFQKGDIAEGYSVSREKKESFPLTVTSAQKNPTAFYLCASRHGTSNEQFFGPGTRLTVL.

The chain couples TRBV6-6 to TRBJ1-2; D is ambiguous. Germline V lookup: CDR1 MNHNY, CDR2 SVGAGI (reference sequence). This CDR3 comprises 11 residues. The V end was cut by 2 bases, the J end by 10 bases, with 8 bases between. The CDR3 DNA sequence: TGTGCCAGCAGTTACGGTGGGGTCTACACCTTC. This translates into CASSYGGVYTF.

This chain connects TRBV9 to TRBJ2-7, with TRBD2 matching 7 bases. After removal of 4 bases from V and 7 bases from J, the junction contained 17 bases not matched to a gene. This CDR3 contains 16 residues. Per the germline V gene, CDR1 is SGDLS and CDR2 is YYNGEE. The CDR3 here is CASSPSGGEAAWEQYF. The CDR3 DNA reads as TGTGCCAGCAGCCCTTCTGGGGGGGAGGCGGCGTGGGAGCAGTACTTC.

As to this clone: Other DNA sequences in the sample encode the same CDR3. The chain recombines TRBV28 with TRBJ1-2; D uncertain. The CDR3 length is 13 residues. In germline, CDR1 is MDHEN, CDR2 SYDVKM. The V gene lost 3 bases and the J gene lost 6 bases, with 11 bases spanning the gap. In DNA form, the CDR3 reads TGTGCCAGCAGTTTTCGGGGTAGTGATGGCTACACCTTC. Protein product: CASSFRGSDGYTF.

The chain carries TRBV5-6 and TRBJ2-2; D ambiguous. CDR3 length: 14 amino acids. Germline V gives CDR1 SGHDT, CDR2 YYEEEE. V was pared by 2 bases and J by 3 bases, with 8 bases between. The CDR3 DNA reads TGTGCCAGCAGCTTTATTCCAGACACCGGGGAGCTGTTTTTT. It encodes CASSFIPDTGELFF.